This TCR beta chain is drawn from a study of T cell responses to AZD1222 COVID-19 vaccine. Study conclusions and caveats: Only a handful of AZD1222 recipients tested seropositive at baseline.

Timing groups of about 4 and about 12 weeks for second doses were pooled. Assay: immunoSEQ multiplex PCR; the TCRdb copy retains only in-frame clones and omits some. The sample shows approximately 150,000 clones, 80% to 95% of them seen only once. For this clone: Its specificity is unknown.

Trimming pared 2 bases from V and 5 bases from J, leaving 15 bases between. The CDR3 extends over 15 amino acids. Germline V gene sequence: CDR1 SGHRS, CDR2 YFSETQ. The sample consisted of peripheral blood, taken 28 days after the second AZD1222 dose. The chain joins TRBV5-1 to TRBJ2-3, with D hard to call. This receptor was identified in an adult who received the AZD1222 COVID-19 vaccine. The CDR3 is CASSFTAPLKDTQYF. The CDR3 bases are TGCGCCAGCAGCTTTACAGCGCCCCTAAAAGATACGCAGTATTTT.